Listed here are 20 T cell receptor beta chains from one sample, sequenced in a study of blood T cell repertoires in COVID-19. Using immunoSEQ multiplex PCR, the repertoire was profiled, and TCRdb retains in-frame clones only, with some absent. The sample carries 25,000 to 35,000 clones, 75% to 85% recorded once. The specimen sequenced was peripheral blood. These receptors came from a human donor in a cohort sampled during active COVID-19.

This clone was observed a handful of times. The V gene is TRBV2, the J gene TRBJ2-7, with 11 nucleotides matching TRBD2. The germline V gene encodes CDR1 SNHLY and CDR2 FYNNEI. V dropped 9 bases and J dropped 0; count of bases not matched to a gene: 4. The CDR3 length is 14 residues. CDR3 sequence: CASRTSGSSYEQYF. CDR3 bases: TGTGCCAGTAGAACTAGCGGGAGCTCCTACGAGCAGTACTTC. The variable domain in full, completed from reference TRBV2 and TRBJ2-7, reads EPEVTQTPSHQVTQMGQEVILRCVPISNHLYFYWYRQILGQKVEFLVSFYNNEISEKSEIFDDQFSVERPDGSNFTLKIRSTKLEDSAMYFCASRTSGSSYEQYFGPGTRLTVT.

V gene TRBV5-1 combines with J gene TRBJ2-2; TRBD2 aligns across 10 bases. Trimming removed 3 bases from V and 3 bases from J; junction bases left unmatched: 8. This CDR3 has 17 amino acids. CDR1 and CDR2 from the germline V gene are SGHRS and YFSETQ. The CDR3, as DNA: TGCGCCAGCAGCTCCCTAGCGGGGGCTGGGGACACCGGGGAGCTGTTTTTT. This encodes CASSSLAGAGDTGELFF.

This chain links TRBV11-2 with TRBJ2-5; a weak D match, TRBD1 (6 bases). Germline V gene lookup returns CDR1 SGHAT and CDR2 FQNNGV. The CDR3 runs 14 residues. The ends were cut back, 5 bases at V and 1 base at J, with 11 bases in the middle. CDR3 region: CASSKQGAQETQYF. The CDR3 region has the DNA TGTGCCAGCAGCAAACAGGGTGCCCAAGAGACCCAGTACTTC.

CDR3 sequence: CASSLRGDGYNEQFF. CDR3 bases: TGTGCCAGCAGCCTCCGGGGGGATGGGTACAATGAGCAGTTCTTC. The chain combines TRBV11-3 with TRBJ2-1; 7 nucleotides align to TRBD2. The ends lost 5 bases at V and 4 bases at J; junction bases unmatched: 8. The CDR3 spans 15 residues. The germline V gene has CDR1 SGHNT and CDR2 YENEEA.

V gene TRBV19 combines with J gene TRBJ2-1, with TRBD1 as a possible D gene (6 bases). Germline CDR1 LNHDA, CDR2 SQIVND (reference sequence). With 3 bases removed from V and 7 bases from J, the gap between germline ends came to 16 bases. The CDR3 has 15 residues. CDR3 sequence reads: CASSILDRLFNEQFF. For the CDR3, the DNA is TGTGCCAGTAGTATTCTAGACAGGCTCTTTAATGAGCAGTTCTTC.

CDR3 protein: CASSQDRMGKNTEAFF. CDR3 DNA: TGCGCCAGCAGCCAAGATCGCATGGGCAAGAACACTGAAGCTTTCTTT. The rearrangement uses TRBV4-3 and TRBJ1-1; D unresolved. Germline loops: CDR1 LGHNA, CDR2 YSLEER. V lost 0 bases, J lost 1 base, and 12 bases lay in between. The CDR3 covers 16 residues.

This clone has a handful of counts. The chain combines TRBV9 with TRBJ1-6; D unclear. The CDR3 covers 13 residues. The germline gives CDR1 SGDLS, CDR2 YYNGEE. The V and J ends lost 0 bases and 9 bases respectively, with 7 bases between them. The DNA of the CDR3 is TGTGCCAGCAGCGTAGCGGTCCTTTCACCCCTCCACTTT. It encodes CASSVAVLSPLHF. The full variable domain, completed using reference TRBV9 and TRBJ1-6, is DSGVTQTPKHLITATGQRVTLRCSPRSGDLSVYWYQQSLDQGLQFLIQYYNGEERAKGNILERFSAQQFPDLHSELNLSSLELGDSALYFCASSVAVLSPLHFGNGTRLTVT.

This chain links TRBV18 with TRBJ2-2, with D possibly being TRBD2 (7 bases). The germline V gene has CDR1 KGHSH and CDR2 LQKENI. CDR3 length: 16 amino acids. Trimming pared 2 bases from V and 3 bases from J, leaving 13 bases between. CDR3 DNA: TGTGCCAGCTCACCAAACGGGGGGCCCGACACCGGGGAGCTGTTTTTT. Protein sequence: CASSPNGGPDTGELFF.

The chain's CDR3 is CATSRDGGASTGNTIYF. The CDR3, as DNA: TGTGCCACCAGCAGAGATGGGGGGGCTTCAACTGGAAACACCATATATTTT. The J gene is TRBJ1-3, the V gene TRBV15; maybe TRBD1 (6 bases). Germline V gives CDR1 LNHNV, CDR2 YYDKDF (reference sequence). The CDR3 runs 17 residues. Trimming removed 0 bases at V and 2 bases at J, with 14 bases between.

In its sample, this clone was seen a few times. For the CDR3, the DNA is TGTGCCAGCAGTTCACTACAGGGAGGGAACTATGGCTACACCTTC. Amino acids: CASSSLQGGNYGYTF. This chain connects TRBV27 to TRBJ1-2; a possible D gene is TRBD1 (6 bases). The V gene's germline CDR1 is MNHEY and CDR2 SMNVEV (reference sequence). The CDR3 loop spans 15 amino acids. V was shortened by 4 bases and J by 2 bases, with 14 bases between the two germline ends.

This clone was seen a few times. The chain uses TRBV6-1 and TRBJ1-1, with 8 bases aligning to TRBD1. The V segment lost 3 bases and the J segment 8 bases; nucleotides outside the gene matches: 5. The CDR3 loop spans 13 amino acids. Looked up from germline, CDR1 is MNHNS and CDR2 is SASEGT. The CDR3 loop reads CASSDYGDREAFF. In DNA form, the CDR3 reads TGTGCCAGCAGTGATTACGGGGACAGGGAAGCTTTCTTT.

The chain has TRBV27 and TRBJ2-1; the D is unclear. Germline assignment: CDR1 MNHEY and CDR2 SMNVEV (reference sequence). The ends were cut back, 8 bases at V and 9 bases at J, with 5 bases in the middle. This CDR3 region has 9 residues. DNA for the CDR3: TGTGCCAGCGGCACTGAGCAGTTCTTC. As protein: CASGTEQFF.

This clone came up a few times. Other DNA sequences in this specimen translate into the identical CDR3. This sequence joins TRBV7-9 and TRBJ1-5; D remains ambiguous. Germline-derived CDR1 and CDR2 are SEHNR and FQNEAQ (reference sequence). Between the trimmed V and J ends, which lost 1 base and 0 bases, there was a span of 7 bases. The CDR3 contains 15 residues. The DNA for the CDR3 is TGTGCCAGCAGCTTAGGCGGTTATAGCAATCAGCCCCAGCATTTT. Amino acid sequence: CASSLGGYSNQPQHF.

The J gene is TRBJ1-1, the V gene TRBV7-2, with TRBD1 as a possible D gene (5 bases). Germline V CDR1 and CDR2: SGHTA, FQGNSA. Trimming cost V 3 bases and J 4 bases, with 12 bases left between them. The CDR3 sequence is 14 residues long. CDR3 bases: TGTGCCAGCAGCTTTAGATTCGGGGGCACTGAAGCTTTCTTT. It is translated as CASSFRFGGTEAFF.

The chain carries TRBV3-1 (or the pseudogene TRBV3-2) and TRBJ1-2; unclear D gene. CDR3 length: 15 residues. Germline lookup yields CDR1 LGHDT and CDR2 YNNKEL (reference sequence). Trimming cost V 2 bases and J 4 bases, with 14 bases left between them. The CDR3 here is CASSQSPQISYGYTF. CDR3 bases: TGTGCCAGCAGCCAATCCCCTCAGATCAGCTATGGCTACACCTTC.

The J gene is TRBJ1-5, the V gene TRBV2; no reliable D call. Germline-derived CDR1 and CDR2 are SNHLY and FYNNEI. The CDR3 is 15 residues long. The ends were cut back, 6 bases at V and 1 base at J, with 13 bases in the middle. Here the CDR3 reads CASRIQYYSNQPQHF. In nucleotides, the CDR3 is TGTGCCAGCAGGATCCAGTATTACAGCAATCAGCCCCAGCATTTT.

This clone was counted between two and nine times. The V call is TRBV19, the J call TRBJ2-7, with D possibly being TRBD2 (6 bases). V dropped 5 bases and J dropped 3 bases, with 8 bases sitting between them. The CDR3 sequence is 12 residues long. From germline, CDR1 is LNHDA and CDR2 SQIVND (reference sequence). The CDR3 region has the DNA TGTGCCAGTAGTCTGGGAGGCTACGAGCAGTACTTC. Protein: CASSLGGYEQYF.

The chain combines TRBV20-1 with TRBJ1-1; the D gene is possibly TRBD1 (5 bases). The CDR3 has 11 residues. V was cut by 3 bases and J by 10 bases, with 12 bases left in between. Germline V lookup: CDR1 DFQATT, CDR2 SNEGSKA (reference sequence). CDR3 loop: CSARHRRLAFF. The DNA for the CDR3 is TGCAGTGCTAGGCACAGGAGATTAGCTTTCTTT.

The genes are TRBV5-1 and TRBJ2-7; 8 bases are shared with TRBD2. V lost 7 bases and J lost 3; bases outside the gene matches: 6. The CDR3 runs 13 residues. Germline loops: CDR1 SGHRS, CDR2 YFSETQ. In DNA form, the CDR3 reads TGCGCCAGCTCCTCGGGGGGGAACTACGAGCAGTACTTC. Protein: CASSSGGNYEQYF. The variable domain in full, completed from reference TRBV5-1 and TRBJ2-7, reads KAGVTQTPRYLIKTRGQQVTLSCSPISGHRSVSWYQQTPGQGLQFLFEYFSETQRNKGNFPGRFSGRQFSNSRSEMNVSTLELGDSALYLCASSSGGNYEQYFGPGTRLTVT.

The V call is TRBV12-3 or TRBV12-4, the J call TRBJ1-3; TRBD1 matches 7 bases. The CDR3 covers 13 residues. Germline trimming cut 8 bases from V and 0 bases from J; bases unmatched to any gene: 1. This CDR3 is CASGTASGNTIYF. The CDR3 coding sequence is TGTGCCAGCGGGACAGCCTCTGGAAACACCATATATTTT.